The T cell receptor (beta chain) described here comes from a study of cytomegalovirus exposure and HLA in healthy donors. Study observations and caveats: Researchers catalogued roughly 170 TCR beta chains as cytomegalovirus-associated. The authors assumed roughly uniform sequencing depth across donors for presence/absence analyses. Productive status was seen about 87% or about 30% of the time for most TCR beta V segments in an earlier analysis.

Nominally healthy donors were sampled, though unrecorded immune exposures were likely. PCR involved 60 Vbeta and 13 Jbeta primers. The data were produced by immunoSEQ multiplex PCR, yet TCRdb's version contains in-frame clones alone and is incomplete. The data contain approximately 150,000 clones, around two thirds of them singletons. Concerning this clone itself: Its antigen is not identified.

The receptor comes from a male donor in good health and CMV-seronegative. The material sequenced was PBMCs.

For the CDR3, the DNA is TGTGCCAGCAGCGTAACCGACAGGATCCAAGAGACCCAGTACTTC. This sequence encodes CASSVTDRIQETQYF. This chain joins TRBV9 and TRBJ2-5; weak D call: TRBD1 (6 bases). This CDR3 is 15 amino acids long. Germline loops: CDR1 SGDLS, CDR2 YYNGEE. V lost 1 base to trimming and J lost 1 base, with 11 bases between them.